This TCR beta chain was documented in a study of cytomegalovirus exposure and HLA in healthy donors. Broader study findings: Accurate predictions that matched the HLA-A and HLA-B alleles of most subjects were reportedly made from TCR beta sequences.

To note about this clone: As yet, its antigen is unknown.

The PCR ran on 60 Vbeta and 13 Jbeta primers. Sequencing was performed with immunoSEQ multiplex PCR; in TCRdb, only in-frame clones are kept and a portion is missing. The table lists 95,000 to 150,000 clones, about two thirds of them singletons. V trimming: 3 bases; J trimming: 8 bases; junction bases outside the gene matches: 10. CDR1 and CDR2 from the germline V gene are MNHEY and SVGAGI. This CDR3 spans 15 amino acids. The donors (healthy individuals) were bone marrow donors. The chain joins TRBV6-5 to TRBJ1-2; 9 bases map to TRBD1. The receptor was isolated from a man aged 30 to 39 in good health and CMV-seronegative. Sequences were obtained from PBMCs. This CDR3 is CASSYGQGSRRGYTF. Here the CDR3 DNA reads TGTGCCAGCAGTTATGGACAGGGGAGTCGCCGAGGCTACACCTTC.